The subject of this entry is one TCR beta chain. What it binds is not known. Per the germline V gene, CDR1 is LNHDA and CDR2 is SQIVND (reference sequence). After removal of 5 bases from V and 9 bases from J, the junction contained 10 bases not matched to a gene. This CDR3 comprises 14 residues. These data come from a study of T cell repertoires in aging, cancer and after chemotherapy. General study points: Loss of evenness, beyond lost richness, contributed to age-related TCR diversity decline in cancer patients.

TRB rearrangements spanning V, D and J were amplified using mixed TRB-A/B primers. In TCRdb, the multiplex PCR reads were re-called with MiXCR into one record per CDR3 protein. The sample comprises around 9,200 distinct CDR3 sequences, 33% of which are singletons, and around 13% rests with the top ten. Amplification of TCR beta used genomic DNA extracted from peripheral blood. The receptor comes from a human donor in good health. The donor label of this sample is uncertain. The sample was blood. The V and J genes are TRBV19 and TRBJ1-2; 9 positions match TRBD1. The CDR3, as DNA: TGTGCCAGTAGTGCGGGACAGGGCGCACTCCGCTACACCTTC. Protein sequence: CASSAGQGALRYTF. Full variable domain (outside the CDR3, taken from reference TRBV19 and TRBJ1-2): DGGITQSPKYLFRKEGQNVTLSCEQNLNHDAMYWYRQDPGQGLRLIYYSQIVNDFQKGDIAEGYSVSREKKESFPLTVTSAQKNPTAFYLCASSAGQGALRYTFGSGTRLTVV.